The clone carrying this T cell receptor beta chain was counted between two and nine times. Its matching antigen is unknown. The CDR3 is 14 amino acids. The V segment lost 7 bases and the J segment 6 bases; nucleotides outside the gene matches: 4. Per germline, CDR1 MNHNY and CDR2 SVGAGI (reference sequence). The data derive from a study of T cell clones after liver transplantation. Overall study findings and caveats: Donor-reactive sequences fell more than third party-reactive ones, suggesting partial deletion.

Generated by immunoSEQ multiplex PCR, the TCRdb table keeps only in-frame clones and is missing some. The sample shows under 60,000 clones, roughly three quarters of them seen only once. The chain uses TRBV6-6 and TRBJ1-4; 11 nucleotides line up with TRBD1. This specimen consisted of CD4+ T cells from blood, obtained at the 22-month timepoint. The receptor comes from a human patient who received a liver transplant. Some T cells may be provided by the graft donor. The DNA of the CDR3 is TGTGCCAGCAATTCGGGACAGGGGGATGAAAAACTGTTTTTT. Translation gives CASNSGQGDEKLFF.